The entry that follows covers one TCR beta chain sequence. CDR1 and CDR2 from the germline V gene are SGHVS and FNYEAQ. V shed 0 bases and J shed 0 bases, with 9 bases lying between them. The CDR3 extends over 16 amino acids. This specimen belongs to a study of shared clonotypes between healthy human individuals. Overall study context: A donor's plate count was three for CD4 naive and three for CD4 memory; CD8 naive had two and CD8 memory one.

Sequenced by immunoSEQ multiplex PCR; TCRdb stores in-frame clones only, minus some. The sample holds 1.4 million or so clones, roughly 98.5% seen once. Sequencing was done on a sample of naive CD4+ T cells sorted from blood. Subset indicated: CD45RA+ positively selected. This TCR was recovered from a man under 40 in good health. This chain uses TRBV7-6 with TRBJ1-5; D not certain. The CDR3: CASSLASRGSNQPQHF. CDR3 in DNA: TGTGCCAGCAGCTTAGCATCGCGGGGTAGCAATCAGCCCCAGCATTTT.